One and the same sample provided the 27 T cell receptor beta chains below, sequenced in a study of OX40 agonist ivuxolimab in advanced cancers. Profiling relied on immunoSEQ multiplex PCR, and the TCRdb table lists in-frame clones only, not all of them. The sample lists roughly 63,000 clones, 80% to 90% occurring once. The source material was CD4+ or CD8+ T cells sorted from blood, sampled in a trial of the OX40 agonist ivuxolimab. These receptors were collected from an adult with an advanced solid tumor such as melanoma, head and neck, liver or kidney cancer.

This clone was recorded once. The rearrangement uses TRBV5-6 and TRBJ2-7; D not certain. This CDR3 spans 12 amino acids. The germline gives CDR1 SGHDT, CDR2 YYEEEE. CDR3: CATSSRRREQSV. As DNA, the CDR3 is TGTGCCACCAGCTCGAGAAGGCGCGAGCAGTCCGTC.

The chain combines TRBV28 with TRBJ2-1; TRBD2 aligns across 7 bases. The CDR3 is 16 amino acids. Trimming cost V 3 bases and J 4 bases; bases outside gene matches: 9. Germline CDR1 is MDHEN and CDR2 is SYDVKM. As DNA, the CDR3 is TGTGCCAGCAGTTTTGAGCTAGCGGAAGATTACAATGAGCAGTTCTTC. Translated: CASSFELAEDYNEQFF.

The chain uses TRBV7-9 and TRBJ2-4, with D perhaps TRBD1 (6 bases). The CDR3 has 12 residues. Germline CDR1 is SEHNR and CDR2 is FQNEAQ (reference sequence). Trimming left V 7 bases short and J 8 bases short, with 12 bases between. CDR3 nucleotides: TGTGCCAGCATAGGTGGGGGCGACATTCAGTACTTC. This sequence encodes CASIGGGDIQYF. The variable domain in full, completed from reference TRBV7-9 and TRBJ2-4, reads DTGVSQNPRHKITKRGQNVTFRCDPISEHNRLYWYRQTLGQGPEFLTYFQNEAQLEKSRLLSDRFSAERPKGSFSTLEIQRTEQGDSAMYLCASIGGGDIQYFGAGTRLSVL.

The chain joins TRBV7-2 to TRBJ2-3; D unclear. Germline V CDR1 and CDR2: SGHTA, FQGNSA. This CDR3 is built from 12 residues. Trimming removed 3 bases from V and 1 base from J, with 2 bases in between. The CDR3 region has the DNA TGTGCCAGCAGCTTGGGCACAGATACGCAGTATTTT. Translated, it gives CASSLGTDTQYF. Based on the CDR3 plus reference TRBV7-2 and TRBJ2-3, the full variable domain is GAGVSQSPSNKVTEKGKDVELRCDPISGHTALYWYRQSLGQGLEFLIYFQGNSAPDKSGLPSDRFSAERTGGSVSTLTIQRTQQEDSAVYLCASSLGTDTQYFGPGTRLTVL.

This rearrangement joins TRBV7-8 to TRBJ2-1, with 8 bases lining up with TRBD2. CDR3 size: 15 residues. Germline V gene lookup returns CDR1 SGHVS and CDR2 FQNEAQ. V trimming: 5 bases; J trimming: 9 bases; junction bases outside the gene matches: 12. The CDR3 loop reads CASSPYAGGPLEQFF. In nucleotides, the CDR3 is TGTGCCAGCAGCCCTTATGCGGGAGGCCCTCTTGAGCAGTTCTTC. Full variable domain (missing parts from reference TRBV7-8 and TRBJ2-1): GAGVSQSPRYKVAKRGQDVALRCDPISGHVSLFWYQQALGQGPEFLTYFQNEAQLDKSGLPSDRFFAERPEGSVSTLKIQRTQQEDSAVYLCASSPYAGGPLEQFFGPGTRLTVL.

In this sample, this clone turned up once. V gene TRBV28 combines with J gene TRBJ2-7, with 7 bases that match TRBD1. The ends lost 3 bases at V and 4 bases at J; junction bases unmatched: 3. Germline V gives CDR1 MDHEN, CDR2 SYDVKM. The CDR3 is 13 residues long. This CDR3 reads CASSLNRGYEQYF. CDR3 DNA sequence: TGTGCCAGCAGTTTGAACAGGGGATACGAGCAGTACTTC.

This clone was found once. The J gene is TRBJ2-1, the V gene TRBV7-9; D is perhaps TRBD1 or TRBD2 (5 bases each). The CDR3 runs to 15 residues. Germline V gives CDR1 SEHNR, CDR2 FQNEAQ (reference sequence). V was cut by 5 bases and J by 10 bases, with 21 bases left in between. CDR3 in amino acids: CASSAGTSAADEQFF. The CDR3 region has the DNA TGTGCCAGCAGCGCCGGGACGTCCGCCGCAGACGAGCAGTTCTTC.

This chain links TRBV9 with TRBJ2-1; 7 positions match TRBD2. The CDR3 spans 13 residues. Losses at the gene ends were 4 bases for V and 7 bases for J; bases not matched to a gene: 5. Germline lookup yields CDR1 SGDLS and CDR2 YYNGEE. Here the CDR3 DNA reads TGTGCCAGCAGCTTGGGGGGGTTTAATGAGCAGTTCTTC. Protein sequence: CASSLGGFNEQFF.

The V and J genes are TRBV5-6 and TRBJ2-7; D might be TRBD1 or TRBD2, each matching 5 bases. There are 14 residues in the CDR3. Trimming took 3 bases from V and 7 from J, leaving 17 bases between them. The V gene's germline CDR1 is SGHDT and CDR2 YYEEEE. The CDR3 spells CASSSGTWSSEQYF. CDR3 DNA: TGTGCCAGCAGCTCCGGGACCTGGTCTTCGGAGCAGTACTTC.

The J gene is TRBJ2-3, the V gene TRBV18; no clear D. Germline CDR1 is KGHSH and CDR2 is LQKENI. This CDR3 is 12 amino acids long. Trimming shortened V by 8 bases and J by 5 bases, and 11 bases separated the two germline ends. DNA for the CDR3: TGTGCCAGCAAGGCCCCGGTAGATACGCAGTATTTT. Translated, it gives CASKAPVDTQYF.

The chain combines TRBV18 with TRBJ2-1; a possible D gene is TRBD2 (5 bases). V was pared by 5 bases and J by 9 bases, with 20 bases between. The germline CDR1 and CDR2 sequences are KGHSH and LQKENI. This CDR3 contains 15 residues. Written as DNA, the CDR3 is TGTGCCAGCTCAACCGACGGACGTCCCCGGGGTGAGCAGTTCTTC. It is translated as CASSTDGRPRGEQFF.

This chain links TRBV6-4 with TRBJ2-1; the match to TRBD2 covers 9 bases. This CDR3 is 15 amino acids long. Germline V gene sequence: CDR1 MRHNA, CDR2 SNTAGT. The V gene end was trimmed by 4 bases and the J gene end by 2 bases; junction bases not matched to a gene: 3. In DNA, the CDR3 is TGTGCCAGCAGTGTTAGCGGGAGCACCTACAATGAGCAGTTCTTC. The encoded protein is CASSVSGSTYNEQFF.

This chain joins TRBV28 and TRBJ1-2; a weak D match, TRBD1 (5 bases). The CDR3 sequence is 12 residues long. In germline, CDR1 is MDHEN, CDR2 SYDVKM. V was trimmed by 3 bases and J by 8 bases, leaving 10 bases between them. DNA for the CDR3: TGTGCCAGCAGTTTCGGGGGTGAGGGCTACACCTTC. Amino acid sequence: CASSFGGEGYTF.

This clone is categorized as medium-sized. This CDR3 is CASSETGTSGYNEQFF. CDR3 nucleotide sequence: TGTGCCAGCAGTGAAACCGGGACTAGCGGCTACAATGAGCAGTTCTTC. J is TRBJ2-1 and V is TRBV6-4, with 11 bases that match TRBD2. The germline CDR1 and CDR2 sequences are MRHNA and SNTAGT. The J segment lost 3 bases and the V segment lost 3 bases, leaving 4 bases of the junction unmatched. CDR3 length: 16 residues.

In its sample, this clone was seen once. The germline gene is not matched at one end of the junction; a read error may be the cause. The genes are TRBV2 and TRBJ2-5; no definite D call. The CDR3 runs 12 residues. CDR1 and CDR2 (germline): SNHLY, FYNNEI. This chain's CDR3 is CANSGPQETQYF. The CDR3 nucleotides read TGTGCCAACAGTGGGCCTCAAGAGACCCAGTACTTC.

The V call is TRBV19, the J call TRBJ2-1; D is unclear. Trimming removed 3 bases at V and 6 bases at J, with 9 bases between. From germline, CDR1 is LNHDA and CDR2 SQIVND (reference sequence). The CDR3 length is 13 residues. The CDR3 protein is CASSIRFPNEQFF. In nucleotides, the CDR3 is TGTGCCAGTAGTATTCGGTTCCCCAATGAGCAGTTCTTC.

This clone was seen only once. The J gene is TRBJ2-7, the V gene TRBV25-1; possible D gene TRBD2, 5 bases. The germline CDR1 and CDR2 sequences are MGHDK and SYGVNS. There are 13 residues in the CDR3. V was cut by 7 bases and J by 4 bases, with 14 bases left in between. The CDR3 sequence is CASTGFDSYEQYF. The CDR3 DNA is TGTGCCAGCACGGGGTTTGATTCGTACGAGCAGTACTTC.

The rearrangement joins TRBV19 to TRBJ2-1; no definite D call. The CDR3 loop spans 13 amino acids. Germline loops: CDR1 LNHDA, CDR2 SQIVND (reference sequence). Trimming removed 4 bases from V and 8 bases from J, with 12 bases in between. The CDR3 sequence: CASSRVAGDEQFF. CDR3 DNA sequence: TGTGCCAGTAGTAGAGTAGCTGGGGATGAGCAGTTCTTC. The whole variable domain, filled in from reference TRBV19 and TRBJ2-1, reads DGGITQSPKYLFRKEGQNVTLSCEQNLNHDAMYWYRQDPGQGLRLIYYSQIVNDFQKGDIAEGYSVSREKKESFPLTVTSAQKNPTAFYLCASSRVAGDEQFFGPGTRLTVL.

For this clone: Being one base from a much bigger clone, this may be a read error. The chain employs TRBV4-2 and TRBJ1-2; 7 nucleotides align to TRBD1. V lost 4 bases and J lost 8; bases outside the gene matches: 13. The CDR3 spans 15 residues. Looked up from germline, CDR1 is LGHNA and CDR2 is YNFKEQ. The CDR3 loop reads CASSRGTASEWGYTF. Written as DNA, the CDR3 is TGTGCCAGCAGCCGAGGGACAGCATCGGAATGGGGCTACACCTTC.

This rearrangement joins TRBV5-6 to TRBJ1-2; 10 nucleotides line up with TRBD1. This CDR3 region has 14 residues. The V gene end was trimmed by 0 bases and the J gene end by 4 bases; junction bases not matched to a gene: 0. Germline V lookup: CDR1 SGHDT, CDR2 YYEEEE. CDR3 nucleotides: TGTGCCAGCAGCTTGGGGGACAGGGGCTATGGCTACACCTTC. Its translation: CASSLGDRGYGYTF.

This clone was counted only a few times. V is TRBV18 and J is TRBJ1-1; D is undetermined. Trimming stripped 5 bases from V and 0 bases from J, with 4 bases between. This CDR3 has 12 amino acids. CDR1 is KGHSH and CDR2 is LQKENI in the germline V gene. The CDR3 loop reads CASSSVNTEAFF. CDR3 nucleotide sequence: TGTGCCAGCTCATCGGTGAACACTGAAGCTTTCTTT.

V is TRBV28 and J is TRBJ1-5; D gene uncertain. CDR3 length: 17 residues. CDR1 MDHEN and CDR2 SYDVKM come from the germline V gene. With 1 base removed from V and 2 bases from J, the gap between germline ends came to 15 bases. CDR3 protein: CASSLFLSPQGNQPQHF. Written as DNA, the CDR3 is TGTGCCAGCAGTTTATTCTTGAGCCCCCAGGGCAATCAGCCCCAGCATTTT.

The V call is TRBV5-4, the J call TRBJ2-2, with D perhaps TRBD2 (5 bases). V was pared by 1 base and J by 7 bases, with 8 bases between. Germline CDR1 is SGHNT and CDR2 is YYREEE (reference sequence). The CDR3 runs to 13 residues. CDR3 DNA sequence: TGTGCCAGCAGCTTGAGCAGCGGCGGGGAGCTGTTTTTT. This encodes CASSLSSGGELFF.

This rearrangement joins TRBV5-4 to TRBJ1-6; no firm D call. V gave up 5 bases and J gave up 10 bases, with 13 bases separating them. This CDR3 is 13 amino acids long. Per germline, CDR1 SGHNT and CDR2 YYREEE (reference sequence). CDR3 sequence reads: CASSFGVGSPLHF. As DNA, the CDR3 is TGTGCCAGCAGTTTCGGGGTCGGGTCACCCCTCCACTTT. Variable domain in full (rest from reference TRBV5-4 and TRBJ1-6): ETGVTQSPTHLIKTRGQQVTLRCSSQSGHNTVSWYQQALGQGPQFIFQYYREEENGRGNFPPRFSGLQFPNYSSELNVNALELDDSALYLCASSFGVGSPLHFGNGTRLTVT.

The rearrangement uses TRBV19 and TRBJ2-1, with D perhaps matching TRBD1 (5 bases). CDR1 and CDR2 from the germline V gene are LNHDA and SQIVND (reference sequence). The CDR3 has 15 residues. Trimming took off 5 bases at V and 3 bases at J, with 14 bases between the two ends. CDR3 residues: CASSLQGKYYNEQFF. The CDR3 nucleotides are TGTGCCAGTAGTCTGCAGGGAAAATACTACAATGAGCAGTTCTTC. Looking up the rest from reference TRBV19 and TRBJ2-1 gives the full variable domain: DGGITQSPKYLFRKEGQNVTLSCEQNLNHDAMYWYRQDPGQGLRLIYYSQIVNDFQKGDIAEGYSVSREKKESFPLTVTSAQKNPTAFYLCASSLQGKYYNEQFFGPGTRLTVL.

This clone was observed once. The V call is TRBV4-1, the J call TRBJ1-1, with TRBD1 matching 8 bases. The length of the CDR3 is 15 residues. Germline V gives CDR1 MGHRA, CDR2 YSYEKL. The V gene end was trimmed by 4 bases and the J gene end by 3 bases; junction bases not matched to a gene: 7. Written as DNA, the CDR3 is TGCGCCAGCAGCCCCGGCGGACAGGGAGACACTGAAGCTTTCTTT. This sequence encodes CASSPGGQGDTEAFF.

The V and J genes are TRBV10-3 and TRBJ2-1, with D possibly matching TRBD2 (6 bases). The CDR3 runs to 15 residues. Per the germline V gene, CDR1 is ENHRY and CDR2 is SYGVKD. V lost 5 bases, J lost 15 bases, and 26 bases lay in between. The CDR3 nucleotides are TGTGCCATCAGTAAAACAACCCTCGGGGACTTCACCACGTTCTTC. Translating gives CAISKTTLGDFTTFF.